The T cell receptor (beta chain) under discussion was sequenced for a study of blood T cell repertoires in COVID-19. The repertoire was sequenced with immunoSEQ multiplex PCR; TCRdb's copy has only in-frame clones and lacks some. The sample yields more than 200,000 clones, about 90% seen once. Sequencing was done on a sample of PBMCs or T cells enriched from blood (not recorded which). The TCR sequence derives from a man aged 30-40 years who had recovered from COVID-19.

The CDR3 DNA reads as TGTGCCAGCAGCCGGACTAGCGGGATGGAGACCCAGTACTTC. It yields the protein CASSRTSGMETQYF. The chain employs TRBV11-1 and TRBJ2-5; TRBD2 matches at 12 bases. There are 14 residues in the CDR3. Losses at the gene ends were 5 bases for V and 5 bases for J; bases not matched to a gene: 3. Germline V gene lookup returns CDR1 SGHAT and CDR2 FQDESV (reference sequence).